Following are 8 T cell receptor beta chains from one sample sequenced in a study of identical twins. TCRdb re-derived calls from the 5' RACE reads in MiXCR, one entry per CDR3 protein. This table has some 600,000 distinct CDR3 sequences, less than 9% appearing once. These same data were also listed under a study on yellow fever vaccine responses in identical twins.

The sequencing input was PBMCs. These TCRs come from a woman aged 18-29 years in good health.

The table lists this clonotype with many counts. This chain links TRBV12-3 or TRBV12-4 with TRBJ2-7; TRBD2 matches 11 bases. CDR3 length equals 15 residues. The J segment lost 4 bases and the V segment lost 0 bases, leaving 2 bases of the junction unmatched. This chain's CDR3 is CASSLAPSGGYEQYV. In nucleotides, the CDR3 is TGTGCCAGCAGTTTAGCGCCTAGCGGGGGGTACGAGCAGTACGTC.

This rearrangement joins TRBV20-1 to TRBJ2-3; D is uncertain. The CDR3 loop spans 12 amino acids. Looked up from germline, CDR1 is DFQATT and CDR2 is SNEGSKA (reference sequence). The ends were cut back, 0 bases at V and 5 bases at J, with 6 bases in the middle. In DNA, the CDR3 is TGCAGTGCTAGAGATCTCCGAGATACGCAGTATTTT. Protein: CSARDLRDTQYF.

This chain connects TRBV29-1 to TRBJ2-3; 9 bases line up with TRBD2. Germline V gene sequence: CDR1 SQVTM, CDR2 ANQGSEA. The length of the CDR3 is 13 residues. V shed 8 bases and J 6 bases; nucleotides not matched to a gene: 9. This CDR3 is CSSRGSGGDTQYF. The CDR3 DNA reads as TGCAGCTCCCGGGGTAGCGGGGGCGATACGCAGTATTTT.

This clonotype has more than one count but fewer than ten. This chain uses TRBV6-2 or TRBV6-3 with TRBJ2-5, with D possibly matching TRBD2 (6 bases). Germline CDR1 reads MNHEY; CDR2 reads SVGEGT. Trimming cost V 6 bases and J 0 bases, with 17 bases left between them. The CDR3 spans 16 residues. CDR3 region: CASSHQGRGNQETQYF. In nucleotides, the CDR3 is TGTGCCAGCAGCCACCAGGGTCGGGGGAACCAAGAGACCCAGTACTTC.

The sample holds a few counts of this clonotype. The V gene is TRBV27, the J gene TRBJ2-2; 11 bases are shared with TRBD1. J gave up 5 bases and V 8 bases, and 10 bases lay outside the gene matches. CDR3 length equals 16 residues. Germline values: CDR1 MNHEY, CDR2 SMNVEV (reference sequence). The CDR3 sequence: CASGVLRDRGTGELFF. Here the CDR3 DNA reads TGTGCCAGCGGCGTACTCCGGGACAGGGGGACCGGGGAGCTGTTTTTT.

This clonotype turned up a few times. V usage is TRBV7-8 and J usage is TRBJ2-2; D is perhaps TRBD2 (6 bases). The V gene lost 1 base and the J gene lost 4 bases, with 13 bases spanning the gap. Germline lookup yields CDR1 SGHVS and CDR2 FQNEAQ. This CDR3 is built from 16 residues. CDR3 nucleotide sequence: TGTGCCAGCAGCTTAGGGTCGGGACTCCGCACCGGGGAGCTGTTTTTT. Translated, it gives CASSLGSGLRTGELFF.

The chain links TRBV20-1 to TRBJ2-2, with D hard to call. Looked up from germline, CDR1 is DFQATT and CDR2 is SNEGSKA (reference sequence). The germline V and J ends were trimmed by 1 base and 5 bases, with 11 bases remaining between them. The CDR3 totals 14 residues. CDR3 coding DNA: TGCAGTGCTAGAGGGCCCCCCCTTACCGGGGAGCTGTTTTTT. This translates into CSARGPPLTGELFF.

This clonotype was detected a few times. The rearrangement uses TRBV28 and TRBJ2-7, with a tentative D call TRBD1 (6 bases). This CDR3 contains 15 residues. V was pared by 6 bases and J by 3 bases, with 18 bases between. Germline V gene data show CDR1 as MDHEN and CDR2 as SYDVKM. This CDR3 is CASSRKTGMGYEQYF. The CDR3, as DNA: TGTGCCAGCAGCCGCAAAACAGGGATGGGCTACGAGCAGTACTTC. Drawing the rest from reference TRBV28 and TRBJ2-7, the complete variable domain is DVKVTQSSRYLVKRTGEKVFLECVQDMDHENMFWYRQDPGLGLRLIYFSYDVKMKEKGDIPEGYSVSREKKERFSLILESASTNQTSMYLCASSRKTGMGYEQYFGPGTRLTVT.